This T cell receptor beta chain comes out of a study of T cells after yellow fever vaccination. The 5'RACE template-switching step produced TCR cDNA and added a universal primer site and UMIs. TCRdb re-called the 5' RACE reads with MiXCR, one entry per CDR3 protein. Found here are just under 600,000 distinct CDR3 sequences, roughly 14% of them singletons; the top ten hold about an eighth. This CDR3 comprises 17 residues. The V end was cut by 5 bases, the J end by 0 bases, with 16 bases between. Germline CDR1 and CDR2: SGHNT and YENEEA. The sequenced sample was PBMCs, obtained on the day of the yellow fever booster vaccination. The receptor was derived from a man younger than 40 who received the YFV17D yellow fever vaccine. The rearrangement uses TRBV11-3 and TRBJ2-2; tentative D call: TRBD2 (6 bases). The CDR3 DNA sequence: TGTGCCAGCAGCCGGGCAGGTGGCGGGACGAACACCGGGGAGCTGTTTTTT. Encoded protein: CASSRAGGGTNTGELFF.